The T cell receptor (beta chain) described here comes from a study of blood T cell repertoires in COVID-19 (dated by TCRdb to between 2020 and 2021). For context, the study as a whole: Samples covering the acute and convalescent phases of COVID-19 were provided by collaborators in the United States, Italy and Spain. The repertoires were released in a freely available public database meant as a resource for research on the immune response to SARS-CoV-2. Samples came from the ongoing ImmuneRACE study (first 160 participants) plus 1,254 subjects from 6 global collaborators. The sample metadata nearly always contained a de-identified subject ID, COVID-19 status, age in years and sex. The prospective study material was composed of cDNA or gDNA derived from T cells, B-cell-depleted T cells, or PBMCs. Subjects who had been exposed to COVID-19, were actively infected with it, or had recovered from it provided the deeply sampled blood TCRbeta repertoires that made up the dataset. Where available, HLA class I and class II types were obtained from metadata supplied by the sample provider rather than from assay-based typing.

Overall study outcomes, separate from this receptor: Clinical and demographic metadata were provided uncurated, with the amount varying by source and participant.

As concerns this clone: The antigen it recognizes is unknown. No much larger clone exists at a distance of one base, and base qualities are not known.

Collaborating institutions collected whole blood in K2EDTA tubes following their own protocols. For TCRbeta analysis, collaborators shipped samples in one of three forms: frozen whole blood, isolated PBMCs, or DNA extracted from either of those sample types. TCRbeta CDR3 regions were amplified from genomic DNA using the immunoSEQ Assay, a bias-controlled multiplex PCR. Concerning the study's data processing: Nucleated cell counts per sample were estimated from amplification of reference gene primers within the assay. Sequence reads were collapsed and filtered to measure the absolute abundance of every unique TCRbeta CDR3 rearrangement. Productive Simpson clonality was computed per sample as the square root of Simpson's diversity index over productive rearrangements. TCRdb took over this immuneACCESS table, retaining in-frame rearrangements with V and J assigned. Such tables are incomplete; in checked studies, under half of the missing clones stem from an unresolved V gene, and the remainder is unexplained. V, J and clone size are taken as reported in that table, and D and trimming were inferred from the DNA itself. This sample gives some 260,000 clones in total; around nine tenths of them show up just once. The ten largest account for approximately 1.4% of the sample.

CDR1 and CDR2 (SQVTM, ANQGSEA) derive from the germline V gene. The CDR3 covers 15 residues, taking in both the cysteine and the phenylalanine. Just the 45-base CDR3 DNA is kept, in frame starting at base 1. Here V drops 7 bases and J drops 0 bases, and the junction holds 9 bases not matched to any gene. The specimen sequenced was peripheral blood. The rearrangement joined TRBV29-1 to TRBJ2-1; TRBD1 lines up with 7 middle nucleotides. This TCR was sampled from a man older than 75 with acute or convalescent COVID-19. For the CDR3, the sequence is CSAPTGSSSYNEQFF. The DNA sequence follows: TGCAGCGCTCCGACAGGGTCGAGCTCCTACAATGAGCAGTTCTTC.